The next 21 T cell receptor beta chains were all read from a single sample in a study of T cell repertoires in cytomegalovirus infection (dated by TCRdb to the late 2010s). Their antigens remain unidentified. According to the study, the label for this sample's treatment or condition signals: in vitro stimulation with specific CMV peptide epitopes to enrich CMV-specific T cells. Sequenced using an Illumina HiSeq 1500. TCRdb reanalyzed the raw reads on its own, using fastp at Q25 for trimming and MiXCR for clone calling, and kept in-frame beta chains. Here each entry gathers all rows of one CDR3 protein and keeps the most common genes and DNA. For this sample there are 650,000 to 850,000 distinct CDR3 sequences; almost 30% appear just once. In total, the top ten clones hold roughly 14% of the sample. The material sequenced was cultured CD8+ T cells from PBMCs, taken from culture after CMV antigen stimulation. All receptors derive from a human donor in good health (CMV status not recorded). Some clones in this sample may be carry-over from other donors' samples.

This clonotype came up a few times. This chain links TRBV27 with TRBJ1-3; D may be TRBD1 (5 bases). V was clipped by 1 base and J by 3 bases, with 10 bases between them. The CDR3 has 15 amino acids. Looked up from germline, CDR1 is MNHEY and CDR2 is SMNVEV (reference sequence). The CDR3 spells CASSLYGTVGNTIYF. CDR3 coding DNA: TGTGCCAGCAGTTTATACGGGACTGTTGGAAACACCATATATTTT.

This clonotype was counted between two and nine times. The chain is built from TRBV7-6 and TRBJ2-2; possible D gene TRBD2, 5 bases. V was trimmed by 6 bases and J by 6 bases, leaving 11 bases between them. Germline V gene data show CDR1 as SGHVS and CDR2 as FNYEAQ. CDR3 size: 13 residues. CDR3 sequence (DNA): TGTGCCAGCAGTCCTCAGGACTCCGGGGAGCTGTTTTTT. This gives the protein CASSPQDSGELFF.

V is TRBV20-1 and J is TRBJ1-2; tentatively, D is TRBD1 (5 bases). CDR3 length: 18 residues. CDR1 DFQATT and CDR2 SNEGSKA come from the germline V gene (reference sequence). Trimming removed 3 bases from V and 5 bases from J, with 28 bases in between. The CDR3 reads CSASQKSKTAKLRYGYTF. The CDR3 DNA sequence: TGCAGTGCTAGCCAAAAGTCGAAGACAGCGAAATTGAGGTATGGCTACACCTTC.

This clonotype was observed many times. This chain links TRBV12-3 or TRBV12-4 with TRBJ2-7, with D tentatively TRBD2 (5 bases). V dropped 7 bases and J dropped 6 bases, with 13 bases sitting between them. This CDR3 has 12 amino acids. DNA of the CDR3: TGTGCCAGCACCCGGGGAATCGGCGAGCAGTACTTC. It yields the protein CASTRGIGEQYF.

About this clonotype: Relative to the germline gene, one junction end is altered; a read error may explain this. V and J are TRBV19 and TRBJ2-3; TRBD1 is a possible D gene (5 bases). The CDR3 is 16 amino acids. CDR1 is LNHDA and CDR2 is SQIVND in the germline V gene (reference sequence). CDR3 sequence reads: CASRAPVQGSTDMQYF. The CDR3 coding sequence is TGTGCCAGTCGTGCCCCCGTCCAGGGCTCCACAGATATGCAGTATTTT.

The chain has TRBV27 and TRBJ2-1, with 14 positions matching TRBD2. CDR3 length: 16 amino acids. Germline assignment: CDR1 MNHEY and CDR2 SMNVEV (reference sequence). V trimming: 5 bases; J trimming: 8 bases; junction bases outside the gene matches: 8. Here the CDR3 DNA reads TGTGCCAGCAGTCCCCGGACTAGCGGGGGGTTTTATGAGCAGTTCTTC. Translating it yields CASSPRTSGGFYEQFF.

The chain is built from TRBV4-1 and TRBJ1-1, with a possible D match to TRBD1 (5 bases). Germline CDR1 is MGHRA and CDR2 is YSYEKL. The germline V and J ends were trimmed by 3 bases and 5 bases, with 19 bases remaining between them. This CDR3 is built from 16 residues. In nucleotides, the CDR3 is TGCGCCAGCAGCCAGAGGCCGGGGACTTCGTGGACTGAAGCTTTCTTT. Protein sequence: CASSQRPGTSWTEAFF.

This clonotype appeared a few times. The chain carries TRBV15 and TRBJ2-5; 9 bases agree with TRBD1. Germline V gene lookup returns CDR1 LNHNV and CDR2 YYDKDF (reference sequence). Trimming at V came to 5 bases and at J to 4 bases, leaving 5 bases not matched to a gene. There are 14 residues in the CDR3. The CDR3 region is CATSGTGGGETQYF. Written as DNA, the CDR3 is TGTGCCACCAGCGGAACAGGGGGCGGAGAGACCCAGTACTTC.

This clonotype was detected only a few times. The V and J genes are TRBV27 and TRBJ2-1; 7 bases match TRBD2. The CDR3 length is 17 residues. Per germline, CDR1 MNHEY and CDR2 SMNVEV (reference sequence). V lost 4 bases, J lost 8 bases, and 17 bases stayed unmatched. This CDR3 reads CASSSYSGSMQRDEQFF. The CDR3 nucleotides read TGTGCCAGCAGTTCATATAGCGGGTCAATGCAGCGCGATGAGCAGTTCTTC.

This chain connects TRBV10-2 to TRBJ2-7, with D tentatively TRBD1 (6 bases). The CDR3 is 18 amino acids. Trimming shortened V by 4 bases and J by 0 bases, and 22 bases separated the two germline ends. The germline V gene encodes CDR1 WSHSY and CDR2 SAAADI. This chain's CDR3 is CASSAGVLGPLSSYEQYF. CDR3 sequence (DNA): TGCGCCAGCAGTGCAGGGGTGCTGGGACCGCTGAGCTCCTACGAGCAGTACTTC.

This clonotype occurred a few times. V usage is TRBV6-6 and J usage is TRBJ2-5; 7 nucleotides line up with TRBD1. Germline CDR1 reads MNHNY; CDR2 reads SVGAGI (reference sequence). This CDR3 spans 15 amino acids. J lost 2 bases, V lost 5 bases, and 8 bases had no gene match. The CDR3 DNA is TGTGCCAGCAGTCAAGTTACGGGACAGCAAGAGACCCAGTACTTC. Protein product: CASSQVTGQQETQYF.

This clonotype came up a few times. The V and J genes are TRBV25-1 and TRBJ1-6; the D gene is possibly TRBD1 (5 bases). Trimming cost V 1 base and J 8 bases, with 30 bases left between them. The CDR3 has 21 residues. Per germline, CDR1 MGHDK and CDR2 SYGVNS. In nucleotides, the CDR3 is TGTGCCAGCAGTGAATGGAACCCTCCGACCCAGGGTGCAGGGAGAGATTCACCCCTCCACTTT. This sequence encodes CASSEWNPPTQGAGRDSPLHF.

This chain connects TRBV12-3 or TRBV12-4 to TRBJ2-7; D possibly corresponds to TRBD1 (6 bases). The V and J ends lost 5 bases and 0 bases respectively, with 14 bases between them. This CDR3 has 15 amino acids. CDR3 in amino acids: CASSESGADSYEQYF. The CDR3, as DNA: TGTGCCAGCAGTGAATCAGGGGCCGACTCCTACGAGCAGTACTTC.

This clonotype has at least ten counts. This chain connects TRBV7-9 to TRBJ1-1; 9 nucleotides agree with TRBD1. CDR3 size: 15 residues. With V trimmed by 6 bases and J by 4 bases, 9 bases remained unmatched. CDR1 is SEHNR and CDR2 is FQNEAQ in the germline V gene (reference sequence). This CDR3 is CASSNTGGYGTEAFF. The CDR3 coding sequence is TGTGCCAGCAGTAATACAGGGGGCTACGGCACTGAAGCTTTCTTT.

This clonotype was seen ten or more times. This chain uses TRBV7-2 with TRBJ2-1, with TRBD2 matching 9 bases. Germline CDR1 reads SGHTA; CDR2 reads FQGNSA. Trimming at V came to 3 bases and at J to 5 bases, leaving 5 bases not matched to a gene. The length of the CDR3 is 15 residues. DNA for the CDR3: TGTGCCAGCAGCTTTAGCGGGGGCCAAAACAATGAGCAGTTCTTC. Its protein is CASSFSGGQNNEQFF.

The rearrangement uses TRBV7-2 and TRBJ2-5, with 10 bases identical to TRBD2. The germline CDR1 and CDR2 sequences are SGHTA and FQGNSA. The V and J ends lost 6 bases and 1 base, in that order; junction bases with no gene match: 5. The CDR3 sequence is 15 residues long. The CDR3 DNA follows: TGTGCCAGCAGGCTAGGACTAGCGGCCCAAGAGACCCAGTACTTC. It specifies CASRLGLAAQETQYF.

The V and J genes are TRBV11-2 and TRBJ2-1; 7 bases line up with TRBD2. In germline, CDR1 is SGHAT, CDR2 FQNNGV. V dropped 1 base and J dropped 7; count of bases not matched to a gene: 10. The CDR3 contains 16 residues. CDR3 bases: TGTGCCAGCAGCTTAGTCTCGGCAGGGACTACGAATGAGCAGTTCTTC. Translation gives CASSLVSAGTTNEQFF.

The chain combines TRBV20-1 with TRBJ2-7; TRBD2 matches at 10 bases. Germline trimming cut 5 bases from V and 0 bases from J; bases unmatched to any gene: 4. There are 14 residues in the CDR3. CDR1 and CDR2 from the germline V gene are DFQATT and SNEGSKA (reference sequence). CDR3 bases: TGCAGTGCTGTTAGCGGGGGGCACTCCTACGAGCAGTACGTC. This codes for CSAVSGGHSYEQYV.

The rearrangement links TRBV6-6 to TRBJ2-3, with D maybe TRBD2 (5 bases). The CDR3 is 13 residues long. Deletions cut 8 bases from V and 1 base from J, with 10 bases between. Per germline, CDR1 MNHNY and CDR2 SVGAGI (reference sequence). The CDR3 coding sequence is TGTGCCAGCGAGGGCTTTGGCACAGATACGCAGTATTTT. Its protein product is CASEGFGTDTQYF.

The chain employs TRBV12-3 or TRBV12-4 and TRBJ1-1; tentatively, D is TRBD1 (5 bases). V lost 6 bases to trimming and J lost 4 bases, with 15 bases between them. CDR3 length equals 14 residues. Here the CDR3 DNA reads TGTGCCAGCAGGGGGGTTTACAAGGGCACTGAAGCTTTCTTT. Encoded protein: CASRGVYKGTEAFF.

This clonotype was recorded many times. The chain carries TRBV12-3 or TRBV12-4 and TRBJ2-5; 8 positions match TRBD1. Losses at the gene ends were 6 bases for V and 6 bases for J; bases not matched to a gene: 6. The CDR3 length is 13 residues. Here the CDR3 DNA reads TGTGCCAGCAGCCTCGGACAGGGAAAGACCCAGTACTTC. This codes for CASSLGQGKTQYF.